This paragraph covers one T cell receptor (beta chain) sequence. The antigen remains undetermined. Sequencing was performed with immunoSEQ multiplex PCR; in TCRdb, only in-frame clones are kept and a portion is missing. The data hold around 20,000 clones, with over 75% observed a single time. These data originate in a study of graft-versus-host responses after intestinal transplantation. The CDR3 is made up of 14 amino acids. Trimming pared 3 bases from V and 3 bases from J, leaving 13 bases between. The V gene's germline CDR1 is SGDLS and CDR2 YYNGEE. Study-wide points: Detected in recipient marrow were GvH clones, some of which were first observed in ileum or blood.

The sequence was obtained from a human patient who received an intestinal transplant, so some T cells may come from the graft donor. Specimen: PBMCs, collected 14 days after transplant. The chain recombines TRBV9 with TRBJ2-7, with D maybe TRBD1 (5 bases). The CDR3 sequence is CASSGTTGHYEQYF. The CDR3, as DNA: TGTGCCAGCAGCGGAACTACAGGTCACTACGAGCAGTACTTC. Full variable domain (missing parts from reference TRBV9 and TRBJ2-7): DSGVTQTPKHLITATGQRVTLRCSPRSGDLSVYWYQQSLDQGLQFLIQYYNGEERAKGNILERFSAQQFPDLHSELNLSSLELGDSALYFCASSGTTGHYEQYFGPGTRLTVT.